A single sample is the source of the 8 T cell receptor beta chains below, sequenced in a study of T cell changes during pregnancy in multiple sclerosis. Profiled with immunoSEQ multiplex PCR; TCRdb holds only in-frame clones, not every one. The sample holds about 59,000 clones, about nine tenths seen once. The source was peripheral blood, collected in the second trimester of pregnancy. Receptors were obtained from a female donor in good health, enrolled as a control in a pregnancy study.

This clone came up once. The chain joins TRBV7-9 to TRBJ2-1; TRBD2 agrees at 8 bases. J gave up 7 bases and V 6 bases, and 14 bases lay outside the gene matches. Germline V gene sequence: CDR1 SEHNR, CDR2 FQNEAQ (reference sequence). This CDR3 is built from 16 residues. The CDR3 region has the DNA TGTGCCAGCAGTTCCCGGTCGGGACTAGTCGTTAATGAGCAGTTCTTC. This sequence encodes CASSSRSGLVVNEQFF.

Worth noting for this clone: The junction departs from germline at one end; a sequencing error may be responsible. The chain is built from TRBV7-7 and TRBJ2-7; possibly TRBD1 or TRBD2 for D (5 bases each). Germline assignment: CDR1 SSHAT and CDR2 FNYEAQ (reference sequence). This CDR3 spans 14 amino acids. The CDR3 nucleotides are TGTGCTAGCAGCTTAGGGGAGAAAGGCTACGAGCAGTACTTC. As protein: CASSLGEKGYEQYF.

The CDR3 is CASSLTGADTQYF. CDR3 bases: TGTGCCAGCAGCTTAACAGGGGCAGATACGCAGTATTTT. The chain couples TRBV7-3 to TRBJ2-3; maybe TRBD1 (5 bases). The CDR3 sequence is 13 residues long. Germline V gene sequence: CDR1 SGHTA, CDR2 FQGTGA. The germline V and J ends were trimmed by 0 bases and 4 bases, with 5 bases remaining between them.

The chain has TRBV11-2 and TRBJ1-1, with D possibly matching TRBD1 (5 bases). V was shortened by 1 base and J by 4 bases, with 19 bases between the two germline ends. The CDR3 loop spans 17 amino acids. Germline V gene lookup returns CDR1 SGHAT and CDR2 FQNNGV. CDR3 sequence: CASSLGISGAGGTEAFF. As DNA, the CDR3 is TGTGCCAGCAGCTTAGGCATTAGTGGGGCTGGTGGCACTGAAGCTTTCTTT. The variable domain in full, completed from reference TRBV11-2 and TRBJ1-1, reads EAGVAQSPRYKIIEKRQSVAFWCNPISGHATLYWYQQILGQGPKLLIQFQNNGVVDDSQLPKDRFSAERLKGVDSTLKIQPAKLEDSAVYLCASSLGISGAGGTEAFFGQGTRLTVV.

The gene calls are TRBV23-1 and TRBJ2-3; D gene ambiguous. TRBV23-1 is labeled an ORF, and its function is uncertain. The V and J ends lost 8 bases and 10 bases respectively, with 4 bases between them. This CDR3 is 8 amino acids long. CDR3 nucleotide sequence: TGCGCCAGCGGGCCGCAGTATTTT. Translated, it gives CASGPQYF.

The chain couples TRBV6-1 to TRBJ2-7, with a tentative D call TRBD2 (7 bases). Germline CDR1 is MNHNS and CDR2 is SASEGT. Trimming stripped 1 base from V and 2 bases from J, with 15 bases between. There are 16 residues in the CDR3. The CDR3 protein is CASSEGGGGRPYEQYF. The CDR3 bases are TGTGCCAGCAGTGAAGGCGGCGGGGGCAGACCCTACGAGCAGTACTTC.

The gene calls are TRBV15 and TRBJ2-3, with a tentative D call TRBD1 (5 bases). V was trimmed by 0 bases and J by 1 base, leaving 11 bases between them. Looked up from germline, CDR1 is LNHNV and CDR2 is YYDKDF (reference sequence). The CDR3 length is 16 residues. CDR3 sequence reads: CATSRDGARGTDTQYF. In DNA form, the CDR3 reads TGTGCCACCAGCAGAGATGGGGCTAGGGGCACAGATACGCAGTATTTT.

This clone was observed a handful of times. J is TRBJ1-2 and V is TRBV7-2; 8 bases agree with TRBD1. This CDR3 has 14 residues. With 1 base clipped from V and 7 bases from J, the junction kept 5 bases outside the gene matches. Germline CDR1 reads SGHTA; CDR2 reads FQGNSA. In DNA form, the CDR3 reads TGTGCCAGCAGCTTAGGGACAGGGATCCGTGGCTACACCTTC. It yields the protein CASSLGTGIRGYTF. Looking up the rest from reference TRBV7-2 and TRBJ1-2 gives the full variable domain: GAGVSQSPSNKVTEKGKDVELRCDPISGHTALYWYRQSLGQGLEFLIYFQGNSAPDKSGLPSDRFSAERTGGSVSTLTIQRTQQEDSAVYLCASSLGTGIRGYTFGSGTRLTVV.